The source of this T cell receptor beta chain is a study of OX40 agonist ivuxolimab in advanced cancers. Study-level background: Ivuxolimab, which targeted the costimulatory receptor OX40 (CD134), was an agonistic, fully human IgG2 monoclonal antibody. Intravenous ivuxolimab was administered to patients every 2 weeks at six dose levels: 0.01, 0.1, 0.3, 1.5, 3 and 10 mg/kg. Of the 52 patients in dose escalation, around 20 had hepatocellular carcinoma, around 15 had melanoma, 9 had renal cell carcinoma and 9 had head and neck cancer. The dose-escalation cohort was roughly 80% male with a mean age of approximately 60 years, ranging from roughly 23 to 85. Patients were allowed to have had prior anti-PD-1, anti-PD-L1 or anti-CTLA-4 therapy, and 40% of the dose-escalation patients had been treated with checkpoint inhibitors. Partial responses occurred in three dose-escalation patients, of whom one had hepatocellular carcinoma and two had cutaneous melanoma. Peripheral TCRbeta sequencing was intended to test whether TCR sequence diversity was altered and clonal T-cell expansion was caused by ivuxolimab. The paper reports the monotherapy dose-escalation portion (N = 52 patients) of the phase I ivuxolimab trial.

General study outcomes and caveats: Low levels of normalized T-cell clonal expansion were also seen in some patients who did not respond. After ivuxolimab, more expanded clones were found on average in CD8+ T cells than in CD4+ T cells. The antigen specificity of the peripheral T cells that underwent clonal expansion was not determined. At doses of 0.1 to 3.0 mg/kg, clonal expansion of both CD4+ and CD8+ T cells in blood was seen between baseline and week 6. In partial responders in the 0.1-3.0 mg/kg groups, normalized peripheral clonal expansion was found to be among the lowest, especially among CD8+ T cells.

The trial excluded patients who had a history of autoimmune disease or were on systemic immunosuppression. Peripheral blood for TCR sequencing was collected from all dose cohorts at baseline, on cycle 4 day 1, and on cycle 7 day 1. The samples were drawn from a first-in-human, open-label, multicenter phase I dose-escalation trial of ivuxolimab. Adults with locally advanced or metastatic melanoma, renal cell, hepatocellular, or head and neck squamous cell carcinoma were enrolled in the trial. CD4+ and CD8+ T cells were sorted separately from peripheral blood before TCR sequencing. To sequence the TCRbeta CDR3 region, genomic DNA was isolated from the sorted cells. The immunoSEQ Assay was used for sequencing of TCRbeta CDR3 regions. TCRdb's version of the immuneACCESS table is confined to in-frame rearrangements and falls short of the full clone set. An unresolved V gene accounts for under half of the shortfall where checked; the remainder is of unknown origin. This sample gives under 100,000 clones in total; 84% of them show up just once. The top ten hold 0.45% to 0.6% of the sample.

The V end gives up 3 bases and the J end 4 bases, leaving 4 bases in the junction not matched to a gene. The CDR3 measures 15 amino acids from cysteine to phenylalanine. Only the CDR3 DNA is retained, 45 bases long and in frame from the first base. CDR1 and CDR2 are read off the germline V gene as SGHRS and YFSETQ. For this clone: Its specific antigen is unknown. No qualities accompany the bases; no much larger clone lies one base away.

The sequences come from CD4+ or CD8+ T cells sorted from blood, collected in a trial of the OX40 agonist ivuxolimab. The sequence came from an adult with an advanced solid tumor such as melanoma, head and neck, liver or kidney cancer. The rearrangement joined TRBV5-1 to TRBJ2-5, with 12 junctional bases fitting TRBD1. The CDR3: CASSWGQGARETQYF. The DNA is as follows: TGCGCCAGCAGCTGGGGACAGGGGGCGAGAGAGACCCAGTACTTC.